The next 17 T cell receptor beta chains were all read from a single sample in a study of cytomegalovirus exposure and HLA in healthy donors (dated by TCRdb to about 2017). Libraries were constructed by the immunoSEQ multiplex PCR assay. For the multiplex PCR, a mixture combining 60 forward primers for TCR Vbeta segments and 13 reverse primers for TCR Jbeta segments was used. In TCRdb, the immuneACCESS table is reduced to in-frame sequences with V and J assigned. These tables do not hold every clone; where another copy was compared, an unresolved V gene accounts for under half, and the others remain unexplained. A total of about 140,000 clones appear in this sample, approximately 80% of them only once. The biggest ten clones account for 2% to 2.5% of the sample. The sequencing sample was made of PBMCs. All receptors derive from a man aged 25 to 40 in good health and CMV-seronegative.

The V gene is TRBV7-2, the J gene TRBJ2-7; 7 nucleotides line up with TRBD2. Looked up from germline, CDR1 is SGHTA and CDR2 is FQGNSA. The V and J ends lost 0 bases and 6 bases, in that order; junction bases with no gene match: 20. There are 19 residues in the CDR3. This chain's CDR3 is CASSLAVGLTSARASEQYF. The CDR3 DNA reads TGTGCCAGCAGCTTAGCGGTGGGGCTTACTAGCGCCCGTGCAAGCGAGCAGTACTTC.

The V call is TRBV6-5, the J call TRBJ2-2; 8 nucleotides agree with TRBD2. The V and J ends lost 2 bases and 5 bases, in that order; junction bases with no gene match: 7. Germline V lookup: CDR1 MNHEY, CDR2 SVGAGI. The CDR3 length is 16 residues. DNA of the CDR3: TGTGCCAGCAGTTACCAAGACGGGAGGGATACCGGGGAGCTGTTTTTT. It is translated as CASSYQDGRDTGELFF.

The CDR3 nucleotides read TGTGCCAGCAGTTACGAGGCTGGAGCTAACTATGGCTACACCTTC. It encodes CASSYEAGANYGYTF. The chain carries TRBV6-5 and TRBJ1-2; no reliable D call. Germline V gives CDR1 MNHEY, CDR2 SVGAGI. V was shortened by 2 bases and J by 0 bases, with 10 bases between the two germline ends. The CDR3 is made up of 15 amino acids.

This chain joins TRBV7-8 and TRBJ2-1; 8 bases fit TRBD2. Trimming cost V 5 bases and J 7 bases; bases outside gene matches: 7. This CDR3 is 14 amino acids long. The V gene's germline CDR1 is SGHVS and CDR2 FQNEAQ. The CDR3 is CASSRLRLANEQFF. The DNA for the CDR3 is TGTGCCAGCAGCCGACTACGACTAGCGAATGAGCAGTTCTTC.

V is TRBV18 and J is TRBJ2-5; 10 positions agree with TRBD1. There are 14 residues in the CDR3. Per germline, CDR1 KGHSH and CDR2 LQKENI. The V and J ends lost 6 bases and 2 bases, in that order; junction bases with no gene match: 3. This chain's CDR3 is CASSGQGTQETQYF. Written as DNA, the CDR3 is TGTGCCAGCTCGGGACAGGGGACGCAAGAGACCCAGTACTTC.

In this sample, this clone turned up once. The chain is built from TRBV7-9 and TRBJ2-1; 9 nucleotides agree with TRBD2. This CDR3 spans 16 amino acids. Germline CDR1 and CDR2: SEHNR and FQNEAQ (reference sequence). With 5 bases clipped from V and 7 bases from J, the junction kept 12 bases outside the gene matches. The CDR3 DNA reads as TGTGCCAGCAGCAGATGGGGACTAGCTCTTTCTAATGAGCAGTTCTTC. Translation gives CASSRWGLALSNEQFF.

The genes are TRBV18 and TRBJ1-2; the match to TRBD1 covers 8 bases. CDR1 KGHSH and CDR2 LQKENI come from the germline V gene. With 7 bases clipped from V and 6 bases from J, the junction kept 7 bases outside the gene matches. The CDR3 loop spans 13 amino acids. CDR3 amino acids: CASFPDREHGYTF. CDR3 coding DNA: TGTGCCAGCTTTCCGGACAGGGAGCATGGCTACACCTTC.

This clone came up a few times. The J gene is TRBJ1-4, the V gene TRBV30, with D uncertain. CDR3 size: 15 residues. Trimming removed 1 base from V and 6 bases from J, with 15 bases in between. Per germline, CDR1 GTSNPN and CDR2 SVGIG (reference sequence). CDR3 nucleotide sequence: TGTGCCTGGAGTGGCCCCCCCAGGAACCATGAAAAACTGTTTTTT. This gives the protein CAWSGPPRNHEKLFF.

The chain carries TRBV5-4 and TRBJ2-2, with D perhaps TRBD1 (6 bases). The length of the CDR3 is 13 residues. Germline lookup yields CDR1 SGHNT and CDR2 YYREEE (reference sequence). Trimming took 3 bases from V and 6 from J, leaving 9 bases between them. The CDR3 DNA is TGTGCCAGCAGCTCAGGGGCCCCCGGGGAGCTGTTTTTT. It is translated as CASSSGAPGELFF. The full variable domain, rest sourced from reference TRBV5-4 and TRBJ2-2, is ETGVTQSPTHLIKTRGQQVTLRCSSQSGHNTVSWYQQALGQGPQFIFQYYREEENGRGNFPPRFSGLQFPNYSSELNVNALELDDSALYLCASSSGAPGELFFGEGSRLTVL.

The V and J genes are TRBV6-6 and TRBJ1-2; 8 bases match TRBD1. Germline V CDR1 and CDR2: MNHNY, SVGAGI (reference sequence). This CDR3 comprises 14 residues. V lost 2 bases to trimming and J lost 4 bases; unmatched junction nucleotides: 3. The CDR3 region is CASSYGQGGYGYTF. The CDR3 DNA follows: TGTGCCAGCAGTTACGGACAGGGAGGCTATGGCTACACCTTC.

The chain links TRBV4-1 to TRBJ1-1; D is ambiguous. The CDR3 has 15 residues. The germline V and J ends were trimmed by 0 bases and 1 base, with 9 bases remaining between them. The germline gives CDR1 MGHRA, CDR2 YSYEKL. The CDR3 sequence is CASSQDGRGNTEAFF. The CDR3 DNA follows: TGCGCCAGCAGCCAAGATGGTCGGGGGAACACTGAAGCTTTCTTT.

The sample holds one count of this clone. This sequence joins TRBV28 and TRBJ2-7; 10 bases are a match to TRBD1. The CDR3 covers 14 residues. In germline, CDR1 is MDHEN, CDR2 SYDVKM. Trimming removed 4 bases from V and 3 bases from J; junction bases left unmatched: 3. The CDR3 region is CASSSGQGGYEQYF. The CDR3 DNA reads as TGTGCCAGCAGTTCTGGACAGGGGGGCTACGAGCAGTACTTC.

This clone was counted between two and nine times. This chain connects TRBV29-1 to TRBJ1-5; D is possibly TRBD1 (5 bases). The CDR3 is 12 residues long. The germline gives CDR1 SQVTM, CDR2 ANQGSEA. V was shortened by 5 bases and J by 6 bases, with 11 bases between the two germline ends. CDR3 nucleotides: TGCAGCGTTCGGGACTTTGGTCAGCCCCAGCATTTT. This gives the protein CSVRDFGQPQHF.

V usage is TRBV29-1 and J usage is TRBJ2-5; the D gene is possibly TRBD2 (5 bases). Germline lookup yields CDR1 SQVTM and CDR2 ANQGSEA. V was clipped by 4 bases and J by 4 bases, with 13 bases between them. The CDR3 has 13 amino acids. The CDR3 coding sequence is TGCAGCGTTGTGAGGCTAGCTGGAGAGACCCAGTACTTC. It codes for CSVVRLAGETQYF. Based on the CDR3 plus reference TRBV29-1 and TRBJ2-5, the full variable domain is SAVISQKPSRDICQRGTSLTIQCQVDSQVTMMFWYRQQPGQSLTLIATANQGSEATYESGFVIDKFPISRPNLTFSTLTVSNMSPEDSSIYLCSVVRLAGETQYFGPGTRLLVL.

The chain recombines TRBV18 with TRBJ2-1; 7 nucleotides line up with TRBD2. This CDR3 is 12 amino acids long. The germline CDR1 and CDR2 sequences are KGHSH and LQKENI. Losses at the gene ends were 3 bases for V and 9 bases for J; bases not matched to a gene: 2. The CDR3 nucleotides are TGTGCCAGCTCACCTACTAGCGCTGAGCAGTTCTTC. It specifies CASSPTSAEQFF.

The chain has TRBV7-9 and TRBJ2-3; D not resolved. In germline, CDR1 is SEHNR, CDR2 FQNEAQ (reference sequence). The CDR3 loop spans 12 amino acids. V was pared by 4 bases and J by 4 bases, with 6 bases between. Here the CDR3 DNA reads TGTGCCAGCAGCTCCGGAGCAGATACGCAGTATTTT. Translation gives CASSSGADTQYF.

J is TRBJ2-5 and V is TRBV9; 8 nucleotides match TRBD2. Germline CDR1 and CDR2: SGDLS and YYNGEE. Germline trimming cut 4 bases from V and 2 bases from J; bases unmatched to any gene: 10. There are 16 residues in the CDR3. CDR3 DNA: TGTGCCAGCAGCCTAGGGGCGGGAGGAGAACAAGAGACCCAGTACTTC. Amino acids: CASSLGAGGEQETQYF.